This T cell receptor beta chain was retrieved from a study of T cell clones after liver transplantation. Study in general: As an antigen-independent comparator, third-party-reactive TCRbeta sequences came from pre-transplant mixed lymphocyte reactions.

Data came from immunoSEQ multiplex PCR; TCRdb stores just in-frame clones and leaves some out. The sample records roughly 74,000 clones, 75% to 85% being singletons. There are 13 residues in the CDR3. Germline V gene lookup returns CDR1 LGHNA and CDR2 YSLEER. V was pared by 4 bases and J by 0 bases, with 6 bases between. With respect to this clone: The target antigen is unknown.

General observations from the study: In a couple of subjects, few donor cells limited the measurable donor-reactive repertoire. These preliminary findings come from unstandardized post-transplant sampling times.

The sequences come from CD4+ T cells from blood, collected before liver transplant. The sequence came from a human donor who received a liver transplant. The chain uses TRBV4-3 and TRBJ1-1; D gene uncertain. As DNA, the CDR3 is TGCGCCAGCAGCCGGGATATGAACACTGAAGCTTTCTTT. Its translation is CASSRDMNTEAFF.